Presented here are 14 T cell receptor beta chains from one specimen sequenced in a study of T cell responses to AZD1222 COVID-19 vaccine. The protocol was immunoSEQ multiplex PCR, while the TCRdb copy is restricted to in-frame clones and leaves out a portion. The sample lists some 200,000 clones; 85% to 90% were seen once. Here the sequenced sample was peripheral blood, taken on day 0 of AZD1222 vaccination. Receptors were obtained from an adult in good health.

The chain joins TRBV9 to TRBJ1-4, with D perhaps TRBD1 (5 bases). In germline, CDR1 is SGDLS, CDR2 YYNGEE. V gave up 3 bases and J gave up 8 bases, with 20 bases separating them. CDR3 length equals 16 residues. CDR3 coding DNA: TGTGCCAGCAGCGGGCATCACGGGCGGGCAGGGGAAAAACTGTTTTTT. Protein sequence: CASSGHHGRAGEKLFF.

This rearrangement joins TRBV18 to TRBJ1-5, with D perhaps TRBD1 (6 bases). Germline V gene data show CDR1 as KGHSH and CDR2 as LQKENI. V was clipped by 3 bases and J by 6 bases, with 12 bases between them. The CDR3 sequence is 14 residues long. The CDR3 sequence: CASSPLGGGQPQHF. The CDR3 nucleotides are TGTGCCAGCTCACCGCTGGGGGGCGGTCAGCCCCAGCATTTT. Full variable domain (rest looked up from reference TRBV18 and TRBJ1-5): NAGVMQNPRHLVRRRGQEARLRCSPMKGHSHVYWYRQLPEEGLKFMVYLQKENIIDESGMPKERFSAEFPKEGPSILRIQQVVRGDSAAYFCASSPLGGGQPQHFGDGTRLSIL.

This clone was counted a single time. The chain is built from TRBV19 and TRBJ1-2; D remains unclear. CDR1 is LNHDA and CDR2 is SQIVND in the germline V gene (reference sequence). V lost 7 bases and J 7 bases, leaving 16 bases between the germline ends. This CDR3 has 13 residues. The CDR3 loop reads CASTPLREGGYTF. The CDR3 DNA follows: TGTGCCAGTACCCCCCTCCGAGAGGGTGGCTACACCTTC.

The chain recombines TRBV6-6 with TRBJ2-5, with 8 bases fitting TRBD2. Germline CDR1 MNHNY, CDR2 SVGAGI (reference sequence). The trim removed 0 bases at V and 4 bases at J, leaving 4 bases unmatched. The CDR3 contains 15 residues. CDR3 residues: CASSYSSLAGETQYF. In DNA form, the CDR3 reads TGTGCCAGCAGTTACTCAAGTCTAGCGGGAGAGACCCAGTACTTC.

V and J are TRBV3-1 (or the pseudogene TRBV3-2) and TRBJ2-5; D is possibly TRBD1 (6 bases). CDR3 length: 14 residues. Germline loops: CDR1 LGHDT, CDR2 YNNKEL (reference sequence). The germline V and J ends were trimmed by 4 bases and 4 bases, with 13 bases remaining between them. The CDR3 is CASSLITGTETQYF. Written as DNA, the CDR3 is TGTGCCAGCAGCCTTATAACAGGGACAGAGACCCAGTACTTC.

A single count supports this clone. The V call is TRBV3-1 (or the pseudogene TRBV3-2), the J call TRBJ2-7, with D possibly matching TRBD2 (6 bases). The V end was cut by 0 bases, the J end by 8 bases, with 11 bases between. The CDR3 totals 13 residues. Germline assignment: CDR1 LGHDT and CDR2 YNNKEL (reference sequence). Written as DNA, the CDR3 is TGTGCCAGCAGCCAAGAGGAGGGGAGTCAGCAGTACTTC. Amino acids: CASSQEEGSQQYF.

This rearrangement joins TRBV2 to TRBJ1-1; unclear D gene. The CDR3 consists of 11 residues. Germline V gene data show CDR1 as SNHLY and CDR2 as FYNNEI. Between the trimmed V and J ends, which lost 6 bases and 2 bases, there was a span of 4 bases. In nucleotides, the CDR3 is TGTGCCAGCAGCGAAAACACTGAAGCTTTCTTT. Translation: CASSENTEAFF.

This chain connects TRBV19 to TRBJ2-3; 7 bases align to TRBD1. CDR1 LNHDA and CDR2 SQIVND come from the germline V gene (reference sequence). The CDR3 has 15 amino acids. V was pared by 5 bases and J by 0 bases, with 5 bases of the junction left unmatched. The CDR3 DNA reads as TGTGCCAGTAGTCCGGACAGGTCTAGCACAGATACGCAGTATTTT. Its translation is CASSPDRSSTDTQYF.

CDR3 sequence: CASSPGTFGNTIYF. The CDR3 bases are TGTGCCAGCAGCCCTGGGACATTTGGAAACACCATATATTTT. This chain connects TRBV7-9 to TRBJ1-3, with a weak D call TRBD1 (6 bases). The germline V and J ends were trimmed by 5 bases and 3 bases, with 11 bases remaining between them. The CDR3 has 14 residues. The germline V gene encodes CDR1 SEHNR and CDR2 FQNEAQ (reference sequence). The entire variable domain, with the rest obtained from reference TRBV7-9 and TRBJ1-3, is as follows: DTGVSQNPRHKITKRGQNVTFRCDPISEHNRLYWYRQTLGQGPEFLTYFQNEAQLEKSRLLSDRFSAERPKGSFSTLEIQRTEQGDSAMYLCASSPGTFGNTIYFGEGSWLTVV.

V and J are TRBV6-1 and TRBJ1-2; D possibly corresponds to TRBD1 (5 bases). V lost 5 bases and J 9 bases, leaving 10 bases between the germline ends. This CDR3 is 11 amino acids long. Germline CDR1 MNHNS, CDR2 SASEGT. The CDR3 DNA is TGTGCCAGCAGTTACAGGCAGAGCTACACCTTC. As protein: CASSYRQSYTF.

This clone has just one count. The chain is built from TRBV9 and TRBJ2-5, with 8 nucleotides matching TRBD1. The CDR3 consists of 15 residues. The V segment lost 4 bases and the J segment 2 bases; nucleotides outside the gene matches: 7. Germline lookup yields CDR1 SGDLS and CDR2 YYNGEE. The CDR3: CASSQSDRGQETQYF. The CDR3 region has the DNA TGTGCCAGCAGCCAATCCGACAGGGGTCAAGAGACCCAGTACTTC.

The CDR3 loop reads CASRESDSYEQYF. In nucleotides, the CDR3 is TGTGCCAGCAGGGAGTCTGACTCCTACGAGCAGTACTTC. The chain recombines TRBV28 with TRBJ2-7, with D unclear. The V end was cut by 6 bases, the J end by 0 bases, with 9 bases between. The CDR3 has 13 residues. Germline CDR1 is MDHEN and CDR2 is SYDVKM.

The CDR3 here is CASTGSTNTGELFF. CDR3 in DNA: TGTGCCAGTACAGGATCTACGAACACCGGGGAGCTGTTTTTT. J is TRBJ2-2 and V is TRBV7-9, with D perhaps TRBD1 (5 bases). The V end was cut by 9 bases, the J end by 0 bases, with 11 bases between. CDR1 is SEHNR and CDR2 is FQNEAQ in the germline V gene (reference sequence). There are 14 residues in the CDR3.

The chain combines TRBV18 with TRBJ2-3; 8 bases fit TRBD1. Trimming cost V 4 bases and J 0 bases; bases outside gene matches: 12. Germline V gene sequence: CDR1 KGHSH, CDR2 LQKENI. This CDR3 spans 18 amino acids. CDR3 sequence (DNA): TGTGCCAGCTCACTATATTTGATGGACAGGGCTAGCACAGATACGCAGTATTTT. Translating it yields CASSLYLMDRASTDTQYF.